This TCR beta chain comes out of a study of T cells in Graves' hyperthyroidism and ophthalmopathy. General observations from the study: Blood also held most thyroid clonotypes expanded beyond 0.001. With a median lead of about six months before onset, the model predicted ophthalmopathy.

V was trimmed by 0 bases and J by 1 base, leaving 16 bases between them. CDR3 length: 17 residues. Germline V gene sequence: CDR1 GTSNPN, CDR2 SVGIG (reference sequence). Aged 18 to 65, the patients had hyperthyroidism that was newly diagnosed and had lasted under 2 months. The source material, RNA transcripts, was used to amplify TCR beta CDR3 regions. The TCR CDR3 was amplified in a first-round RT-PCR using the HTBI primer set. TCRdb ran MiXCR on the multiplex PCR reads and lists one entry per CDR3 protein. Counted here are some 350,000 distinct CDR3 sequences, approximately 14% occurring once; the ten biggest clones make up about a quarter. A note on this clonotype: Its antigen remains unidentified.

The sample was blood. The receptor's source is a young woman with Graves' hyperthyroidism that later progressed to Graves' ophthalmopathy. This sequence joins TRBV30 and TRBJ1-3, with a tentative D call TRBD1 (5 bases). CDR3 amino acids: CAWSVAGTDLSGNTIYF. The CDR3 DNA sequence: TGTGCCTGGAGTGTAGCGGGGACCGACCTTTCTGGAAACACCATATATTTT.